This entry is about one TCR beta chain. Antigen: not known. The sample belongs to a study of shared clonotypes between healthy human individuals. Study details: In total, the donors were two women and a few men aged 18 to 49. Study-level points and caveats: The low donor count limited represented genetic and exposure-history diversity.

Method: immunoSEQ multiplex PCR; TCRdb's copy keeps in-frame clones and lacks some. Seen here are over 2 million clones, roughly 96% observed once, and the top ten hold 0.13%. This sequence was found in a man aged 18 to 29 in good health. Sequenced sample: naive CD4+ T cells sorted from blood. Sample subset: CD45RA+ positively selected.

CDR3 sequence: CASSYSIDPSYEQYF. The CDR3 DNA reads as TGTGCCAGCAGTTACTCGATCGACCCCTCCTACGAGCAGTACTTC. The chain employs TRBV6-5 and TRBJ2-7; D not resolved. Between the trimmed V and J ends, which lost 0 bases and 0 bases, there was a span of 9 bases. Germline V gene data show CDR1 as MNHEY and CDR2 as SVGAGI. This CDR3 is built from 15 residues.